The following is a T cell receptor (beta chain) sequence with its context. Its antigen remains unknown. The germline gives CDR1 SGHTA, CDR2 FQGNSA. The CDR3 contains 15 residues. The V and J ends lost 4 bases and 1 base respectively, with 13 bases between them. This sample was taken from a study of T-cell reconstitution after alpha-beta-depleted transplantation in children. General observations from the study: In some patients, recipient T cells and intrathymic progenitors surviving conditioning explained high day-60 diversity. When one year had passed after transplant, most T-cell counts and diversity came from newly produced T cells. At around two months after transplant, the alpha-beta T cells were reportedly derived from several hundred expanded clones that came from non-depleted graft cells.

Researchers prepared the TCRbeta library using unique molecular identifiers, the study reports. Each CDR3 protein is one row after TCRdb ran MiXCR on the PCR reads. There are about 180,000 distinct CDR3 sequences in the sample; approximately 12% occur only once, and roughly 13% lies in the top ten. The genes are TRBV7-2 and TRBJ1-1, with unresolved D. The sample consisted of PBMCs, taken before TCRalphabeta/CD19-depleted stem cell transplant. This TCR was sampled from a boy aged 2 to 10 with acute myeloid leukemia, due to receive a stem cell transplant. CDR3 loop: CASSSLVQTNTEAFF. The CDR3 DNA reads TGTGCCAGCAGCTCACTGGTACAGACGAACACTGAAGCTTTCTTT.